What follows describes a single TCR beta chain. This entry comes from a study of blood T cell repertoires in COVID-19. Study-wide context: Sample material is recorded as cDNA or gDNA derived from T cells, B-cell-depleted T cells, or PBMCs.

V lost 6 bases to trimming and J lost 0 bases, with 10 bases between them. Germline V CDR1 and CDR2: SGHNT, YYREEE (reference sequence). The length of the CDR3 is 14 residues. As processed by the authors: It was from reference gene primer amplification that nucleated cell counts were estimated. Profiled with immunoSEQ multiplex PCR; TCRdb holds only in-frame clones, not every one. V, J and clone size are those of that table, while D and trimming were read from the DNA. The sample includes 23,000 or so clones, about 89% of them seen just once. The TCR comes from a woman aged 65 to 85 with active COVID-19. Sequencing was performed on peripheral blood. This sequence joins TRBV5-4 and TRBJ1-5, with TRBD1 as a possible D gene (6 bases). CDR3 sequence: CASIRGFSNQPQHF. Here the CDR3 DNA reads TGTGCCAGCATTAGGGGGTTTAGCAATCAGCCCCAGCATTTT.